This TCR beta chain was recorded in a study of vaccination effects on CD4 cells after COVID-19. A note on this clone: Its antigen is currently unknown.

Sequencing was preceded by expansion of antigen-specific CD4+ T cells with viral peptide pools in the ViraFEST assay. Culture proceeded for approximately 10 days, and CD4+ T cells were then isolated. The participants, recipients of two vaccine doses, got either BNT162b2 or mRNA-1273. Testing of the vaccine recipients showed negative nucleocapsid antibodies and no prior SARS-CoV-2 infection. CDR3 length: 14 amino acids. Trimming removed 4 bases from V and 12 bases from J; junction bases left unmatched: 9. The germline V gene encodes CDR1 KGHSH and CDR2 LQKENI. Here immunoSEQ multiplex PCR was the method, and the copy in TCRdb shows in-frame clones only, minus some. Of more than 50,000 clones in the sample, 76% are singletons; the top ten hold more than 0.85%. Study-level points and caveats: Researchers report that only 1 of 255 vaccine-induced clones in healthy vaccinees cross-reacted with common cold coronaviruses.

The sequencing used CD4+ T cells from PBMCs cultured with HCoV-OC43 spike peptides, collected after COVID-19 vaccination. Subset given: HCoV-OC43 spike overlapping peptide pool stimulation. This TCR was recovered from a human donor who received a COVID-19 vaccine. The chain joins TRBV18 to TRBJ1-4; 9 bases align to TRBD1. The CDR3 loop is CASSRTGASEELFF. In DNA, the CDR3 is TGTGCCAGCTCACGGACAGGGGCCTCGGAGGAACTGTTTTTT. The full variable domain, with the rest looked up from reference TRBV18 and TRBJ1-4, is NAGVMQNPRHLVRRRGQEARLRCSPMKGHSHVYWYRQLPEEGLKFMVYLQKENIIDESGMPKERFSAEFPKEGPSILRIQQVVRGDSAAYFCASSRTGASEELFFGSGTQLSVL.